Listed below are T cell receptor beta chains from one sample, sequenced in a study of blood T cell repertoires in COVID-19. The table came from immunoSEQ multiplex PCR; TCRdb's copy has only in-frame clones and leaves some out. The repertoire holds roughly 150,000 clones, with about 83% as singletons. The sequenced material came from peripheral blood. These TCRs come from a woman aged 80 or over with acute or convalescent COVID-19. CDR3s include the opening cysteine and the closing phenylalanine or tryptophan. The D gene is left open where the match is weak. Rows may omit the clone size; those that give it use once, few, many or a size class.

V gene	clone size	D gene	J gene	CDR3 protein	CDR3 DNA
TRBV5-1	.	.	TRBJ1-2	CASSLIGQNYGYTF	TGCGCCAGCAGCTTGATAGGACAAAACTATGGCTACACCTTC
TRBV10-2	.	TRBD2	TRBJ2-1	CASRLAGGGEQFF	TGCGCCAGTCGACTAGCGGGAGGGGGCGAGCAGTTCTTC
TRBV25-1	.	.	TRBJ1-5	CASRGGSNQPQHF	TGTGCCAGCAGGGGAGGGAGCAATCAGCCCCAGCATTTT
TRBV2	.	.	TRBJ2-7	CASSERGLPLEQYF	TGTGCCAGCAGTGAAAGGGGACTTCCCCTCGAGCAGTACTTC
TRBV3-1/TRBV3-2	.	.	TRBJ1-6	CASSQNERDSPLHF	TGTGCCAGCAGCCAAAATGAACGGGATTCACCCCTCCACTTT
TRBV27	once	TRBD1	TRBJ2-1	CASSLPQGTGEQFF	TGTGCCAGCAGCCTACCACAGGGGACCGGTGAGCAGTTCTTC
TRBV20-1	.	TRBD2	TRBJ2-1	CSASKRGDYNEQFF	TGCAGTGCTAGTAAGCGGGGGGACTACAATGAGCAGTTCTTC
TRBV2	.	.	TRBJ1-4	CASSGGLGEEKLFF	TGTGCCAGCAGTGGCGGCTTAGGAGAGGAGAAACTGTTTTTT
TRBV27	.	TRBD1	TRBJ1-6	CASGRDRGRSPLHF	TGTGCCAGCGGTCGGGACAGGGGCCGCTCACCCCTCCACTTT
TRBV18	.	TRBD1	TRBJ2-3	CASSQLGQGATDTQYF	TGTGCCAGCTCGCAATTAGGACAGGGGGCTACAGATACGCAGTATTTT
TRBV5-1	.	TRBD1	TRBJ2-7	CASSEFRTGSYEQYF	TGCGCCAGCAGCGAATTCAGGACAGGCTCCTACGAGCAGTACTTC
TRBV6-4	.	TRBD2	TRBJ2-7	CASSAPTSGESTPYEQYF	TGTGCCAGCAGTGCCCCTACTAGCGGGGAATCGACACCCTACGAGCAGTACTTC
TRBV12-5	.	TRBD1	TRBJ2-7	CASGPGQGAYEQYF	TGTGCTAGTGGTCCAGGACAGGGGGCCTACGAGCAGTACTTC
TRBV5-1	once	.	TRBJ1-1	CASKEQVASMNTEAFF	TGCGCCAGCAAAGAACAGGTGGCTTCCATGAACACTGAAGCTTTCTTT
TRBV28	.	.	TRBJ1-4	CASRNPGEKLFF	TGTGCCAGCAGAAACCCAGGGGAAAAACTGTTTTTT
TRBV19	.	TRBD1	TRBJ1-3	CASTRDREFGNTIYF	TGTGCCAGTACCAGGGACAGGGAATTCGGAAACACCATATATTTT
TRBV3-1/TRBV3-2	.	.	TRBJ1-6	CASSQGQVQSPLHF	TGTGCCAGCAGCCAAGGACAGGTACAGTCACCCCTCCACTTT
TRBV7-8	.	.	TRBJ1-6	CASSPRGGSGSPLHF	TGTGCCAGCAGCCCCCGGGGGGGGAGCGGTTCACCCCTCCACTTT
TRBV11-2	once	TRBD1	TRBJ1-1	CASTRTGASAEAFF	TGTGCCAGCACCAGGACAGGGGCGTCGGCTGAAGCTTTCTTT
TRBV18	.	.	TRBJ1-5	CASSPLGLPLGNQPQHF	TGTGCCAGCTCACCACTCGGACTCCCTTTAGGCAATCAGCCCCAGCATTTT
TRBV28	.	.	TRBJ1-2	CASGDSGNNYGYTF	TGTGCCAGCGGGGACTCCGGGAACAACTATGGCTACACCTTC
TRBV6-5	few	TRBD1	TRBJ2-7	CASSDGTGGFYEQYF	TGTGCCAGCAGCGATGGGACAGGGGGCTTCTACGAGCAGTACTTC
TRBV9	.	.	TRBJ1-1	CASSPGVAGAGAFF	TGTGCCAGCAGCCCCGGGGTGGCCGGTGCTGGGGCTTTCTTT
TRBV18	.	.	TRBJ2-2	CASSPLTGELFF	TGTGCCAGCTCACCTCTCACCGGGGAGCTGTTTTTT
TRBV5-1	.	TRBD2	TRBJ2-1	CASSPDLAASYNEQFF	TGCGCCAGCAGCCCAGACCTAGCGGCCTCCTACAATGAGCAGTTCTTC
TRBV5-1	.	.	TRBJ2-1	CASSLTPVSYNEQFF	TGCGCCAGCAGCTTGACGCCAGTCTCCTACAATGAGCAGTTCTTC
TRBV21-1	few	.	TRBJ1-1	CASSGGGREAFF	TGTGCCAGCAGCGGGGGGGGCAGGGAAGCTTTCTTT
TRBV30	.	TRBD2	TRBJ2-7	CAWSAGLADLSEQYF	TGTGCCTGGAGTGCAGGACTAGCGGACCTATCTGAGCAGTACTTC
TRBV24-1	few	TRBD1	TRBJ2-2	CATSHRGTGELFF	TGTGCCACCAGCCACAGGGGCACCGGGGAGCTGTTTTTT
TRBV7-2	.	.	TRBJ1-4	CASSFVRHEKLFF	TGTGCCAGCAGCTTTGTGCGGCACGAAAAACTGTTTTTT
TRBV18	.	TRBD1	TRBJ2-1	CASSVPLPGQLYNEQFF	TGTGCCAGCTCAGTCCCCCTCCCGGGACAGCTTTACAATGAGCAGTTCTTC
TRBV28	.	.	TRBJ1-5	CAILGGGINQPQHF	TGTGCCATCCTCGGGGGGGGAATCAATCAGCCCCAGCATTTT
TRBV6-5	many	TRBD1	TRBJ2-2	CASISRTGGTGELFF	TGTGCCAGCATCTCCAGGACAGGGGGCACCGGGGAGCTGTTTTTT
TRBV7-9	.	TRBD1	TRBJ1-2	CASSPMVTGAQENGYTF	TGTGCCAGCAGCCCGATGGTGACAGGGGCGCAGGAAAATGGCTACACCTTC
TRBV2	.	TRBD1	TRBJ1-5	CASRGGTASNQPQHF	TGTGCCAGCAGAGGGGGGACAGCTAGCAATCAGCCCCAGCATTTT
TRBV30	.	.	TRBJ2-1	CAGTPLTPRGIRYNEQFF	TGTGCCGGGACCCCCCTAACGCCCCGGGGGATAAGGTACAATGAGCAGTTCTTC
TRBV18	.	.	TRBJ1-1	CASSPRQGYTEAFF	TGTGCCAGCTCTCCACGTCAGGGTTATACTGAAGCTTTCTTT
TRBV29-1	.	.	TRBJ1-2	CSVERGANYGYTF	TGCAGCGTAGAACGGGGGGCTAACTATGGCTACACCTTC
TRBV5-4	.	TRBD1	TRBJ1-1	CASSLGQRITEAFF	TGTGCCAGCAGCCTGGGACAGCGTATCACTGAAGCTTTCTTT
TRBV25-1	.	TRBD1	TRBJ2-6	CASRPGTGRSSGANVLTF	TGTGCCAGCAGGCCCGGGACAGGCCGAAGCTCTGGGGCCAACGTCCTGACTTTC
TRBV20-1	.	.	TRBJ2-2	CSASRAGSGTGELFF	TGCAGTGCTAGTCGGGCGGGAAGTGGCACCGGGGAGCTGTTTTTT
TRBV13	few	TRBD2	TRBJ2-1	CASSLGRLAGDSNEQFF	TGTGCCAGCAGCTTAGGCAGGCTAGCGGGAGATTCCAATGAGCAGTTCTTC